These 16 T cell receptor beta chains came from one sample sequenced in a study of blood T cell repertoires in COVID-19. Sequencing was performed with immunoSEQ multiplex PCR; in TCRdb, only in-frame clones are kept and a portion is missing. The sample holds some 250,000 clones, approximately 84% seen once. The sample taken for sequencing was PBMCs or T cells enriched from blood (not recorded which). The receptors stem from a middle-aged woman with acute COVID-19.

V gene TRBV2 combines with J gene TRBJ2-7; TRBD2 matches at 14 bases. Germline V gives CDR1 SNHLY, CDR2 FYNNEI. The CDR3 has 14 amino acids. The V and J ends lost 4 bases and 6 bases, in that order; junction bases with no gene match: 2. CDR3 nucleotide sequence: TGTGCCAGCAGTGCCGGGACTAGCGGGAGCGAGCAGTACTTC. This sequence encodes CASSAGTSGSEQYF.

CDR3 DNA: TGCGCCAGCAGCGCACAGGGGGGATCGCACAATGAGCAGTTCTTC. Translation: CASSAQGGSHNEQFF. V usage is TRBV5-1 and J usage is TRBJ2-1; 8 nucleotides match TRBD1. The CDR3 sequence is 15 residues long. The V segment lost 4 bases and the J segment 5 bases; nucleotides outside the gene matches: 8. The germline V gene has CDR1 SGHRS and CDR2 YFSETQ.

The CDR3: CASSPIRQVDTEAFF. For the CDR3, the DNA is TGTGCCAGCTCACCCATACGCCAGGTTGACACTGAAGCTTTCTTT. The V call is TRBV18, the J call TRBJ1-1; D unclear. The germline gives CDR1 KGHSH, CDR2 LQKENI. With 3 bases removed from V and 3 bases from J, the gap between germline ends came to 14 bases. The CDR3 runs 15 residues.

Of note for this clone: Other nucleotide sequences from this sample produce the same CDR3. The rearrangement uses TRBV11-2 and TRBJ2-7, with no clear D. This CDR3 has 11 residues. The V gene lost 4 bases and the J gene lost 3 bases, with 4 bases spanning the gap. The germline V gene has CDR1 SGHAT and CDR2 FQNNGV. The DNA for the CDR3 is TGTGCCAGCAGCTCACTCTACGAGCAGTACTTC. Protein: CASSSLYEQYF.

In this sample, this clone turned up once. This rearrangement joins TRBV15 to TRBJ2-2; 9 nucleotides match TRBD1. The CDR3 consists of 18 residues. Germline V lookup: CDR1 LNHNV, CDR2 YYDKDF (reference sequence). With V trimmed by 1 base and J by 5 bases, 11 bases remained unmatched. This chain's CDR3 is CATSRAGAGTGWTGELFF. Written as DNA, the CDR3 is TGTGCCACCAGCAGAGCAGGGGCCGGGACAGGGTGGACCGGGGAGCTGTTTTTT.

The V call is TRBV7-6, the J call TRBJ2-5; 9 positions agree with TRBD2. The CDR3 length is 16 residues. The V gene end was trimmed by 1 base and the J gene end by 4 bases; junction bases not matched to a gene: 7. The germline V gene encodes CDR1 SGHVS and CDR2 FNYEAQ. DNA of the CDR3: TGTGCCAGCAGCTTAGTTCCTAGCGGGATTGGAGAGACCCAGTACTTC. As protein: CASSLVPSGIGETQYF.

V usage is TRBV30 and J usage is TRBJ2-1; 14 nucleotides line up with TRBD2. Trimming removed 1 base from V and 8 bases from J; junction bases left unmatched: 10. CDR3 length equals 17 residues. From germline, CDR1 is GTSNPN and CDR2 SVGIG (reference sequence). CDR3 amino acids: CAWSAAGTSGRFYEQFF. The DNA of the CDR3 is TGTGCCTGGAGTGCCGCGGGGACTAGCGGGAGATTCTATGAGCAGTTCTTC. Full variable domain (missing parts from reference TRBV30 and TRBJ2-1): SQTIHQWPATLVQPVGSPLSLECTVEGTSNPNLYWYRQAAGRGLQLLFYSVGIGQISSEVPQNLSASRPQDRQFILSSKKLLLSDSGFYLCAWSAAGTSGRFYEQFFGPGTRLTVL.

The chain carries TRBV2 and TRBJ1-1; D remains ambiguous. CDR3 length: 13 residues. Germline V gene lookup returns CDR1 SNHLY and CDR2 FYNNEI. The V and J ends lost 8 bases and 7 bases respectively, with 17 bases between them. The CDR3 protein is CASLGSTAGEAFF. The CDR3 coding sequence is TGTGCCAGCCTCGGTTCGACGGCGGGTGAAGCTTTCTTT.

CDR3 in DNA: TGCAGCGTTGAAGAAGTGGAAATCCAGGGCACTGAAGCTTTCTTT. Protein sequence: CSVEEVEIQGTEAFF. The genes are TRBV29-1 and TRBJ1-1; D may be TRBD1 (5 bases). CDR3 length: 15 amino acids. Trimming pared 0 bases from V and 4 bases from J, leaving 15 bases between. The germline CDR1 and CDR2 sequences are SQVTM and ANQGSEA.

The genes are TRBV7-6 and TRBJ2-1, with 11 nucleotides matching TRBD2. The germline gives CDR1 SGHVS, CDR2 FNYEAQ. The ends lost 5 bases at V and 3 bases at J; junction bases unmatched: 3. The CDR3 totals 15 residues. CDR3 bases: TGTGCCAGCAGCACGACTAGCGGGATCTACAATGAGCAGTTCTTC. Protein sequence: CASSTTSGIYNEQFF.

The chain links TRBV4-1 to TRBJ1-4, with D tentatively TRBD1 (5 bases). The CDR3 spans 16 residues. Germline V gene lookup returns CDR1 MGHRA and CDR2 YSYEKL. V dropped 4 bases and J dropped 7 bases, with 19 bases sitting between them. CDR3: CASSRERRGEGEKLFF. In nucleotides, the CDR3 is TGCGCCAGCAGCCGAGAGAGGCGAGGGGAGGGTGAAAAACTGTTTTTT.

This chain links TRBV5-1 with TRBJ1-6, with 11 bases aligning to TRBD1. Germline V gene lookup returns CDR1 SGHRS and CDR2 YFSETQ. V was clipped by 0 bases and J by 11 bases; unmatched bases: 4. The CDR3 is 15 amino acids. DNA for the CDR3: TGCGCCAGCAGCTTGGGGACAGGGGGCGCAACACCCCTCCACTTT. Amino acids: CASSLGTGGATPLHF.

The rearrangement joins TRBV11-3 to TRBJ1-1; perhaps TRBD1 as D (5 bases). Per germline, CDR1 SGHNT and CDR2 YENEEA. The CDR3 is 13 amino acids. V was shortened by 3 bases and J by 3 bases, with 8 bases between the two germline ends. The CDR3 region has the DNA TGTGCCAGCAGCTTGGTAGGGGACACTGAAGCTTTCTTT. Protein: CASSLVGDTEAFF.

This clone was counted only a few times. The J gene is TRBJ2-1, the V gene TRBV11-2; 8 bases match TRBD2. Trimming took 7 bases from V and 5 from J; bases not matched to a gene: 10. Germline CDR1 SGHAT, CDR2 FQNNGV. The CDR3 totals 15 residues. The CDR3 sequence is CASIGSGLENNEQFF. In nucleotides, the CDR3 is TGTGCCAGCATCGGATCGGGACTAGAAAACAATGAGCAGTTCTTC.

This chain connects TRBV6-1 to TRBJ2-3; D ambiguous. The V gene lost 3 bases and the J gene lost 5 bases, with 3 bases spanning the gap. The CDR3 consists of 11 residues. Germline V gives CDR1 MNHNS, CDR2 SASEGT. The CDR3 loop reads CASSDRDTQYF. CDR3 coding DNA: TGTGCCAGCAGTGACAGAGATACGCAGTATTTT.

The chain combines TRBV19 with TRBJ2-7, with a tentative D call TRBD2 (6 bases). The CDR3 covers 16 residues. Trimming took 0 bases from V and 4 from J, leaving 16 bases between them. Looked up from germline, CDR1 is LNHDA and CDR2 is SQIVND (reference sequence). CDR3 amino acids: CASSIDRVASVYEQYF. In DNA form, the CDR3 reads TGTGCCAGTAGTATAGATCGTGTGGCTAGCGTTTACGAGCAGTACTTC.